Reported below is one T cell receptor beta chain. The CDR3 runs to 15 residues. The germline CDR1 and CDR2 sequences are MGHRA and YSYEKL. The germline V and J ends were trimmed by 1 base and 1 base, with 10 bases remaining between them. These data come from a study of CD8+ T cells in alopecia areata. Extracted RNA was reverse transcribed into cDNA, the sequencing template. Sequencing was performed with immunoSEQ multiplex PCR; in TCRdb, only in-frame clones are kept and a portion is missing. The profile shows tens of thousands of clones, about 74% of them singletons. The specimen was NKG2D-low CD8+ T cells sorted from blood. This clonotype originated in a human donor with alopecia areata. The chain joins TRBV4-1 to TRBJ2-5, with D uncertain. The DNA for the CDR3 is TGCGCCAGCAGCCAAGGGATATATTCCCAAGAGACCCAGTACTTC. Its translation: CASSQGIYSQETQYF.